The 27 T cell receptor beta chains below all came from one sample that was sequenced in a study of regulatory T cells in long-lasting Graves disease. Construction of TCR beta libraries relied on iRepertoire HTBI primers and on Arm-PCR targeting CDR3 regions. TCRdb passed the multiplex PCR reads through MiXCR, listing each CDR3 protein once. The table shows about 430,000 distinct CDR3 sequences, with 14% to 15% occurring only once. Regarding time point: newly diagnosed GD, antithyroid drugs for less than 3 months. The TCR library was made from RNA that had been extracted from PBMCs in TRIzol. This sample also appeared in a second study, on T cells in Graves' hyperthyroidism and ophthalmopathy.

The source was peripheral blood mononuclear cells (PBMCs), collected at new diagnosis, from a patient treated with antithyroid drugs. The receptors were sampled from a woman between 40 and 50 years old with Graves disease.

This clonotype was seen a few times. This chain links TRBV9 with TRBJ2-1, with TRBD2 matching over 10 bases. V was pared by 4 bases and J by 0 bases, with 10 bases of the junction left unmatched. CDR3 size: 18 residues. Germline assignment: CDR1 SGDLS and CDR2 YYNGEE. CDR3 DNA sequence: TGTGCCAGCAGCCCTCGGACTAGCGGTCGGAGCTCCTACAATGAGCAGTTCTTC. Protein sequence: CASSPRTSGRSSYNEQFF. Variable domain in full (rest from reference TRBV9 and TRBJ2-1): DSGVTQTPKHLITATGQRVTLRCSPRSGDLSVYWYQQSLDQGLQFLIQYYNGEERAKGNILERFSAQQFPDLHSELNLSSLELGDSALYFCASSPRTSGRSSYNEQFFGPGTRLTVL.

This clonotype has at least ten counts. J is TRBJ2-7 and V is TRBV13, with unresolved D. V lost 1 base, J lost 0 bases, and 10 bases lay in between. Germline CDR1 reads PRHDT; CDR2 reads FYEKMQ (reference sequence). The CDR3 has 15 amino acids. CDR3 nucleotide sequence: TGTGCCAGCAGCTTAGCTCTAGTGAGCTCCTACGAGCAGTACTTC. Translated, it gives CASSLALVSSYEQYF.

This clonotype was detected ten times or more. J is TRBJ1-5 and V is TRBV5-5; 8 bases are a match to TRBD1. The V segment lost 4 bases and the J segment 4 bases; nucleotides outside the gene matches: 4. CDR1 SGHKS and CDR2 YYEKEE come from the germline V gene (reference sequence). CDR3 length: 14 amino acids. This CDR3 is CASSVGTGNQPQHF. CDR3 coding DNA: TGTGCCAGCAGCGTTGGGACAGGTAATCAGCCCCAGCATTTT.

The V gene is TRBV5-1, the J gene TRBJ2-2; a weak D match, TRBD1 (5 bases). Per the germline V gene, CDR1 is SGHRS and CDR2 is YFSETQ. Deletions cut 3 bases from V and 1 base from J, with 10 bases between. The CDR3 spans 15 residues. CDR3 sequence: CASSSDTGNTGELFF. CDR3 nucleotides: TGCGCCAGCAGCTCTGACACAGGGAACACCGGGGAGCTGTTTTTT.

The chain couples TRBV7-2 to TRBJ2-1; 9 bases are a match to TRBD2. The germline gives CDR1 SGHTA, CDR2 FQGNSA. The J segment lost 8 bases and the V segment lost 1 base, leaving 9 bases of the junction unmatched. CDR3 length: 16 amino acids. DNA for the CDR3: TGTGCCAGCAGCTTAGATACTAGCGGGCGACCTGATGAGCAGTTCTTC. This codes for CASSLDTSGRPDEQFF.

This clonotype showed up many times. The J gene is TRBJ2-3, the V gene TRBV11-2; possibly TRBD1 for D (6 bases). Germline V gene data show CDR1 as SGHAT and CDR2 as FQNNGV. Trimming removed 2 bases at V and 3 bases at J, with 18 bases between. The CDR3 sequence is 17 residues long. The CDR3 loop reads CASSLSQGTIRTDTQYF. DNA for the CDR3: TGTGCCAGCAGCTTATCGCAGGGGACAATTAGAACAGATACGCAGTATTTT. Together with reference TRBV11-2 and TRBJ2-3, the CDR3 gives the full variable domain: EAGVAQSPRYKIIEKRQSVAFWCNPISGHATLYWYQQILGQGPKLLIQFQNNGVVDDSQLPKDRFSAERLKGVDSTLKIQPAKLEDSAVYLCASSLSQGTIRTDTQYFGPGTRLTVL.

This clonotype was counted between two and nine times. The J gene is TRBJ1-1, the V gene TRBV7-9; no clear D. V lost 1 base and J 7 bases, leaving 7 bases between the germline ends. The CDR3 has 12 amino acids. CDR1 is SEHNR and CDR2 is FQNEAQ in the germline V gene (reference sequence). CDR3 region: CASSLDQVEAFF. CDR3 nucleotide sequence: TGTGCCAGCAGCTTAGATCAGGTTGAAGCTTTCTTT.

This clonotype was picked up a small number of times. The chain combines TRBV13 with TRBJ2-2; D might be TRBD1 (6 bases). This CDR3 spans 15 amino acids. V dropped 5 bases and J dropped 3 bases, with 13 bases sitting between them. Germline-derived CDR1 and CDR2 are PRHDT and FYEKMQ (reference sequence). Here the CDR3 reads CASSTRQVDTGELFF. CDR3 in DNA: TGTGCCAGCAGCACTCGACAGGTCGACACCGGGGAGCTGTTTTTT.

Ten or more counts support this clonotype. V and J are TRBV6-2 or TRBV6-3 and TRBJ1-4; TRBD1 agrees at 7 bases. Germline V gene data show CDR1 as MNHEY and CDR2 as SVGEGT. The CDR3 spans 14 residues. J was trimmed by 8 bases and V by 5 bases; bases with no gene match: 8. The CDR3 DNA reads TGTGCCAGCAGTGAACCAACAGGGGAAGAAAAACTGTTTTTT. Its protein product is CASSEPTGEEKLFF.

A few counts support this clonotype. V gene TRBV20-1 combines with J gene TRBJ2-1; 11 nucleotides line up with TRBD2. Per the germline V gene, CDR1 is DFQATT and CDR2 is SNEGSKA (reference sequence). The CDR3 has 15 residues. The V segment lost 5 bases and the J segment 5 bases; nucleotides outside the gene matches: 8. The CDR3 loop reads CSAYTSGSGNNEQFF. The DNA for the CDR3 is TGCAGTGCTTATACTAGCGGGAGCGGAAACAATGAGCAGTTCTTC.

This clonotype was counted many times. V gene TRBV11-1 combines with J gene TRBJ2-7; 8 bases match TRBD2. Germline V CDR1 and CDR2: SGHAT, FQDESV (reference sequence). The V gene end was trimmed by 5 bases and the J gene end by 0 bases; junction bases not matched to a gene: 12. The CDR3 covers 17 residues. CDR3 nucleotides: TGTGCCAGCAGCCAGGGTGAAACTAGCGGCAGCTCCTACGAGCAGTACTTC. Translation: CASSQGETSGSSYEQYF.

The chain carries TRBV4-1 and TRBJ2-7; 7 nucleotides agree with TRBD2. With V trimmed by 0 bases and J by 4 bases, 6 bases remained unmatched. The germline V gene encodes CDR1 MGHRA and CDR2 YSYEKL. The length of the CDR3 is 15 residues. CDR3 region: CASSQEAGALYEQYF. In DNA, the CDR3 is TGCGCCAGCAGCCAAGAGGCGGGAGCGCTATACGAGCAGTACTTC.

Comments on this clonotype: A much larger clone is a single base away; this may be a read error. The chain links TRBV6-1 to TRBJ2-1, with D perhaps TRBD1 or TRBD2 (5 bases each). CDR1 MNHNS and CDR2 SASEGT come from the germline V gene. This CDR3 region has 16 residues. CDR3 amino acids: CASEVRGGKPHNERFF. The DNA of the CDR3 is TGTGCCAGCGAGGTTCGGGGCGGAAAACCCCACAATGAGCGGTTCTTC.

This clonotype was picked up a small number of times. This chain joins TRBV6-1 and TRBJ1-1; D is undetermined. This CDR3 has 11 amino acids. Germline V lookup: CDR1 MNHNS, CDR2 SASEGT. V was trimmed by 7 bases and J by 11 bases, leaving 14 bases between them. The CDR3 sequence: CASISLNEAFF. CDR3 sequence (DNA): TGTGCCAGCATTTCTTTGAACGAGGCTTTCTTT.

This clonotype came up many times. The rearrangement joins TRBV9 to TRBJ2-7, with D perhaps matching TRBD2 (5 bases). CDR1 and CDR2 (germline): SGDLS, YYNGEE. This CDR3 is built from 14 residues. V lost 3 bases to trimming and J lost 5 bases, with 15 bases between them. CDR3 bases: TGTGCCAGCAGCGCTAGCACAGAGGGCCACGAGCAGTACTTC. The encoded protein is CASSASTEGHEQYF.

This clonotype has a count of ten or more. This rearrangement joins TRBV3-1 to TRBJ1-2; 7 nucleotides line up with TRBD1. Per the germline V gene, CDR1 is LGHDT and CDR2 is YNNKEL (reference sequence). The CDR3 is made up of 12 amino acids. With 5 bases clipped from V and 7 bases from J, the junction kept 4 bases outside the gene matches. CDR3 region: CASSSRGPGYTF. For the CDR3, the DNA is TGTGCCAGCAGCTCAAGGGGGCCTGGCTACACCTTC.

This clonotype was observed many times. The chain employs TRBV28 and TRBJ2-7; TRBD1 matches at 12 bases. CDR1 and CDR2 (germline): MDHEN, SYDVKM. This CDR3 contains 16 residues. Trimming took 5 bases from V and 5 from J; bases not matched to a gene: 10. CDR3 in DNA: TGTGCCAGCAGTGTCTTAGGGACAGGGGGCCCTAACGAGCAGTACTTC. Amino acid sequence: CASSVLGTGGPNEQYF.

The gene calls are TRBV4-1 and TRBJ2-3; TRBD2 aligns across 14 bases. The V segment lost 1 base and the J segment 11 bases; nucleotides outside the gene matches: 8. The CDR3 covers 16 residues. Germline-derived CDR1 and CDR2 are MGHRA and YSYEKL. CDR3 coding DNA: TGCGCCAGCAGCCAAGCCCTGACTAGCGGGAGGGCTAGGCAGTATTTT. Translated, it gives CASSQALTSGRARQYF.

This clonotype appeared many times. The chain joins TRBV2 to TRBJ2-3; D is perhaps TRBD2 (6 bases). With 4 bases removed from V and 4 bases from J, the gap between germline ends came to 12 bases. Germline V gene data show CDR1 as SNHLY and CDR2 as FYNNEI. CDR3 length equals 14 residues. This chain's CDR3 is CASSVTSPADTQYF. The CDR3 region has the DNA TGTGCCAGCAGTGTCACTAGCCCCGCAGATACGCAGTATTTT.

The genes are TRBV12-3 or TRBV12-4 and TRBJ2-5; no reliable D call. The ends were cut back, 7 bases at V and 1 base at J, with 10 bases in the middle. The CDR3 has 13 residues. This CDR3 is CASNRYAQETQYF. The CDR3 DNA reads TGTGCCAGCAACCGGTATGCCCAAGAGACCCAGTACTTC.

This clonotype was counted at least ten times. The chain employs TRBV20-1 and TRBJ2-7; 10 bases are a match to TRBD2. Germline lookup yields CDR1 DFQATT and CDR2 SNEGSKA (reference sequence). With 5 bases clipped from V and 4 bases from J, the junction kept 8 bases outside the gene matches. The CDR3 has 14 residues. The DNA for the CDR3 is TGCAGTGCTGATAGCGGGAGGAGGACGTACGAGCAGTACTTC. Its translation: CSADSGRRTYEQYF.

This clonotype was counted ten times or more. CDR3 sequence reads: CANQQDVNTEAFF. The CDR3 DNA is TGTGCCAACCAACAGGATGTAAACACTGAAGCTTTCTTT. V usage is TRBV10-3 and J usage is TRBJ1-1, with a weak D call TRBD1 (5 bases). From germline, CDR1 is ENHRY and CDR2 SYGVKD. V was shortened by 10 bases and J by 2 bases, with 14 bases between the two germline ends. The CDR3 is 13 residues long.

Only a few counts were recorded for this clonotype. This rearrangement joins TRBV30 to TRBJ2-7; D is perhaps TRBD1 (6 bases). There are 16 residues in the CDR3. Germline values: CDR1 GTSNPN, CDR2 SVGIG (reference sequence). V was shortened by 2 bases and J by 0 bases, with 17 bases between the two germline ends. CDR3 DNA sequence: TGTGCCTGGAGTATAGAGGGGTGGGGGCCCTCCTACGAGCAGTACTTC. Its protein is CAWSIEGWGPSYEQYF.

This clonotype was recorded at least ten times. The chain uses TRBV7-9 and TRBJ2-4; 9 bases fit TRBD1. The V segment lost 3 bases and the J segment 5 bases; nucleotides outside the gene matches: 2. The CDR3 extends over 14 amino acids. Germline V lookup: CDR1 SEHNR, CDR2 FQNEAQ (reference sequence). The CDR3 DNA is TGTGCCAGCAGCTTGGGACAGGGCGAAAACATTCAGTACTTC. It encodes CASSLGQGENIQYF. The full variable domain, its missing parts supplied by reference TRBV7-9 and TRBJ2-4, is DTGVSQNPRHKITKRGQNVTFRCDPISEHNRLYWYRQTLGQGPEFLTYFQNEAQLEKSRLLSDRFSAERPKGSFSTLEIQRTEQGDSAMYLCASSLGQGENIQYFGAGTRLSVL.

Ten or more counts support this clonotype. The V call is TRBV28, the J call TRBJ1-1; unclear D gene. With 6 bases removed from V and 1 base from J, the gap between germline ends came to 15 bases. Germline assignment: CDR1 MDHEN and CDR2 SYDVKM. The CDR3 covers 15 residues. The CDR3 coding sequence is TGTGCCAGCAGGTCATATTCGGGCCGGAACACTGAAGCTTTCTTT. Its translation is CASRSYSGRNTEAFF.

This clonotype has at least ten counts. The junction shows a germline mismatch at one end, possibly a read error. Here the CDR3 reads CASSSDGLETQYF. CDR3 bases: TGTGCTAGCAGCTCCGACGGGCTGGAGACCCAGTACTTC. The J gene is TRBJ2-5, the V gene TRBV7-7, with D hard to call. Germline-derived CDR1 and CDR2 are SSHAT and FNYEAQ (reference sequence). The CDR3 has 13 residues.

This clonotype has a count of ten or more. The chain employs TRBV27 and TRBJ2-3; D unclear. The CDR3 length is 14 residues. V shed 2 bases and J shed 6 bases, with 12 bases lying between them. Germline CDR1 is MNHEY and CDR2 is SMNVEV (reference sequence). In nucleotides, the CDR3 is TGTGCCAGCAGTTTAACAGCAAACAAGGATACGCAGTATTTT. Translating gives CASSLTANKDTQYF.